This entry lists 11 T cell receptor beta chains sequenced from one sample in a study of T-cell memory formation after mild COVID-19. TCRdb redid the calling of the 5' RACE reads with MiXCR, one entry per CDR3 protein. The table has under 250,000 distinct CDR3 sequences, 27% seen once. The sequencing input was PBMCs or a T cell subset sorted from them (not recorded which). The receptors were gathered from an adult woman who had mild COVID-19 (a few samples of this study predate the infection). Cell type and time point are not known.

The V and J genes are TRBV5-1 and TRBJ2-5; D might be TRBD1 (6 bases). Germline lookup yields CDR1 SGHRS and CDR2 YFSETQ. Trimming removed 0 bases at V and 4 bases at J, with 13 bases between. The CDR3 is 15 amino acids. The CDR3 loop reads CASSLENRAAETQYF. CDR3 nucleotide sequence: TGCGCCAGCAGCTTGGAGAACAGGGCTGCAGAGACCCAGTACTTC.

The chain employs TRBV29-1 and TRBJ2-5; 9 positions agree with TRBD1. V trimming: 6 bases; J trimming: 4 bases; junction bases outside the gene matches: 6. The CDR3 has 13 amino acids. Per germline, CDR1 SQVTM and CDR2 ANQGSEA. CDR3 DNA sequence: TGCAGCGTCGGACAGGGGAGAGGAGAGACCCAGTACTTC. It is translated as CSVGQGRGETQYF. Filled out from reference TRBV29-1 and TRBJ2-5, the complete variable domain reads SAVISQKPSRDICQRGTSLTIQCQVDSQVTMMFWYRQQPGQSLTLIATANQGSEATYESGFVIDKFPISRPNLTFSTLTVSNMSPEDSSIYLCSVGQGRGETQYFGPGTRLLVL.

Only a few counts were recorded for this clonotype. The chain has TRBV3-1 and TRBJ1-2; D is unclear. The V gene lost 4 bases and the J gene lost 3 bases, with 9 bases spanning the gap. Germline V CDR1 and CDR2: LGHDT, YNNKEL (reference sequence). CDR3 length: 13 amino acids. CDR3 protein: CASSPSEYYGYTF. Here the CDR3 DNA reads TGTGCCAGCAGCCCTTCAGAGTACTATGGCTACACCTTC.

This clonotype was seen more than once but under ten times. The chain combines TRBV6-5 with TRBJ2-7; 7 bases are a match to TRBD2. CDR3 size: 14 residues. Trimming cost V 6 bases and J 7 bases; bases outside gene matches: 12. Germline values: CDR1 MNHEY, CDR2 SVGAGI. In DNA form, the CDR3 reads TGTGCCAGCAGCCGATATCGCGGGAGTTATGAGCAGTACTTC. This encodes CASSRYRGSYEQYF.

This clonotype has a handful of counts. The rearrangement joins TRBV20-1 to TRBJ2-7; no reliable D call. V was trimmed by 7 bases and J by 2 bases, leaving 9 bases between them. The germline gives CDR1 DFQATT, CDR2 SNEGSKA (reference sequence). CDR3 length: 11 residues. The CDR3 loop reads CSVAGTYEQYF. The DNA for the CDR3 is TGCAGTGTTGCAGGCACCTACGAGCAGTACTTC.

This chain links TRBV30 with TRBJ2-5, with D perhaps given as TRBD1 or TRBD2 (5 bases each). V was cut by 0 bases and J by 4 bases, with 9 bases left in between. From germline, CDR1 is GTSNPN and CDR2 SVGIG (reference sequence). This CDR3 region has 13 residues. CDR3 coding DNA: TGTGCCTGGAGTGTTGGGGGAGTAGAGACCCAGTACTTC. Encoded protein: CAWSVGGVETQYF.

The chain employs TRBV27 and TRBJ2-7, with D uncertain. Germline V gene sequence: CDR1 MNHEY, CDR2 SMNVEV (reference sequence). The CDR3 consists of 14 residues. V lost 2 bases to trimming and J lost 1 base, with 9 bases between them. CDR3 sequence reads: CASSLGEVSYEQYF. The CDR3 coding sequence is TGTGCCAGCAGTTTAGGTGAGGTTTCCTACGAGCAGTACTTC.

As regards this clonotype: One end of the junction varies from germline; a read error may be responsible. The rearrangement links TRBV12-3 or TRBV12-4 to TRBJ1-2; D uncertain. The CDR3 covers 12 residues. The CDR3 here is CASSSLPPHLGF. The CDR3 DNA sequence: TGTGCCAGCAGTTCTCTCCCTCCCCATTTGGGCTTC.

V and J are TRBV7-9 and TRBJ2-7; 10 nucleotides line up with TRBD1. Germline V gene data show CDR1 as SEHNR and CDR2 as FQNEAQ (reference sequence). This CDR3 is 14 amino acids long. J was trimmed by 3 bases and V by 5 bases; bases with no gene match: 4. The CDR3 DNA sequence: TGTGCCAGCAGCACCGGGACAGGGGTCTACGAGCAGTACTTC. This sequence encodes CASSTGTGVYEQYF.

Only a few counts were recorded for this clonotype. The chain carries TRBV15 and TRBJ2-1; a weak D match, TRBD2 (6 bases). Trimming cost V 2 bases and J 7 bases, with 15 bases left between them. The CDR3 has 15 amino acids. In germline, CDR1 is LNHNV, CDR2 YYDKDF (reference sequence). As DNA, the CDR3 is TGTGCCACCAGCAGACGCTGGGGGGAGGATAATGAGCAGTTCTTC. It specifies CATSRRWGEDNEQFF.

V usage is TRBV11-2 and J usage is TRBJ2-1; TRBD2 matches at 11 bases. This CDR3 region has 17 residues. The junction had 8 bases not matched to a gene; V was cut back by 4 bases and J by 3 bases. Germline-derived CDR1 and CDR2 are SGHAT and FQNNGV. CDR3 sequence reads: CASSSLLGTSGYNEQFF. The CDR3 coding sequence is TGTGCCAGCAGCTCGCTACTCGGGACTAGCGGCTACAATGAGCAGTTCTTC.